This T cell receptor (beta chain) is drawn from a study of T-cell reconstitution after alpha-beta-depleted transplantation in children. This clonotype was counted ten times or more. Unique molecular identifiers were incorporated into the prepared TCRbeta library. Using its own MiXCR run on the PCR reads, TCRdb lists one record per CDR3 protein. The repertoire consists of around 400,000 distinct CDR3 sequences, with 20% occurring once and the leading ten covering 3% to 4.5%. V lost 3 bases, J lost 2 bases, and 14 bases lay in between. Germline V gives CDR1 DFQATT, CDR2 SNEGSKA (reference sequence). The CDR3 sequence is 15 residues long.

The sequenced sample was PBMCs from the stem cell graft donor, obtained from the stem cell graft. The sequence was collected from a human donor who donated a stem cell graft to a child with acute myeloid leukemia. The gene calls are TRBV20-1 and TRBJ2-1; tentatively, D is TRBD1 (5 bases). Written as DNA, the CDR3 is TGCAGTGCTAGTCAAGGGGCTAGGGCCTACAATGAGCAGTTCTTC. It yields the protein CSASQGARAYNEQFF.